This T cell receptor beta chain was sequenced in a study of low-dose radiotherapy and immunotherapy resistance in tumors. For the study at large: Cohort 2, a group dosed every two weeks at 1 Gy per fraction, received 13 Gy in total over 26 weeks. Daily intake of oral aspirin 300 mg by patients lasted four cycles and began on cycle 1 day 1.

In regard to this clonotype: The likely explanation is a read error, given a far larger clone one base away. The final CDR3 position lacks the conserved phenylalanine or tryptophan, pointing to a likely read error.

This CDR3 contains 15 residues. V was trimmed by 0 bases and J by 8 bases, leaving 15 bases between them. Germline V gene lookup returns CDR1 SGHTS and CDR2 YDEGEE. Time point described: after trial treatment. The treatment is: LDRT plus nivolumab, ipilimumab, low-dose cyclophosphamide and aspirin (RACIN trial). First-strand cDNA relied on TRAV- and TRBV-specific primers spanning alpha and beta chains. Both a constant-region primer and a V-primer adapter served to amplify TCRs across roughly 22 PCR cycles. Each CDR3 protein gets one entry after TCRdb re-called the reads with MiXCR. The profile covers tens of thousands of distinct CDR3 sequences, with around 20% appearing a single time and about 8.3% taken by the ten largest.

The origin of this receptor is a female donor with ovarian cancer. V usage is TRBV5-8 and J usage is TRBJ2-1, with D tentatively TRBD2 (6 bases). Sequences were derived from PBMCs, sampled after low-dose radiotherapy plus immunotherapy. The CDR3 spells CASSLGDFGRDEQFS. As DNA, the CDR3 is TGTGCCAGCAGCTTGGGGGACTTCGGACGAGATGAGCAGTTCTCC.